The clone carrying this T cell receptor beta chain was observed a few times. The data originate from a study of blood T cell repertoires in COVID-19. Study background: Some COVID-19 samples were acute and others convalescent; all came from the United States, Italy and Spain. The cDNA or gDNA used as material had been derived from T cells, B-cell-depleted T cells, or PBMCs.

V lost 3 bases to trimming and J lost 10 bases, with 13 bases between them. This CDR3 is 14 amino acids long. CDR1 and CDR2 (germline): MNHNY, SVGAGI (reference sequence). Authors' methods: Amplification from reference gene primers served as the basis for estimated nucleated cell counts. Measured with immunoSEQ multiplex PCR; TCRdb has only the in-frame clones, and not every one. That table furnishes V, J and clone size, whereas the DNA furnished D and trimming. In the table there are about 130,000 clones, 84% of which are singletons. The receptor comes from a human donor in a cohort sampled during active COVID-19. Sequencing was carried out using peripheral blood. This chain uses TRBV6-6 with TRBJ1-6, with D possibly matching TRBD1 (6 bases). The CDR3 is CASSYVRGGSPLHF. The CDR3 nucleotides are TGTGCCAGCAGTTATGTCAGGGGTGGATCACCCCTCCACTTT.